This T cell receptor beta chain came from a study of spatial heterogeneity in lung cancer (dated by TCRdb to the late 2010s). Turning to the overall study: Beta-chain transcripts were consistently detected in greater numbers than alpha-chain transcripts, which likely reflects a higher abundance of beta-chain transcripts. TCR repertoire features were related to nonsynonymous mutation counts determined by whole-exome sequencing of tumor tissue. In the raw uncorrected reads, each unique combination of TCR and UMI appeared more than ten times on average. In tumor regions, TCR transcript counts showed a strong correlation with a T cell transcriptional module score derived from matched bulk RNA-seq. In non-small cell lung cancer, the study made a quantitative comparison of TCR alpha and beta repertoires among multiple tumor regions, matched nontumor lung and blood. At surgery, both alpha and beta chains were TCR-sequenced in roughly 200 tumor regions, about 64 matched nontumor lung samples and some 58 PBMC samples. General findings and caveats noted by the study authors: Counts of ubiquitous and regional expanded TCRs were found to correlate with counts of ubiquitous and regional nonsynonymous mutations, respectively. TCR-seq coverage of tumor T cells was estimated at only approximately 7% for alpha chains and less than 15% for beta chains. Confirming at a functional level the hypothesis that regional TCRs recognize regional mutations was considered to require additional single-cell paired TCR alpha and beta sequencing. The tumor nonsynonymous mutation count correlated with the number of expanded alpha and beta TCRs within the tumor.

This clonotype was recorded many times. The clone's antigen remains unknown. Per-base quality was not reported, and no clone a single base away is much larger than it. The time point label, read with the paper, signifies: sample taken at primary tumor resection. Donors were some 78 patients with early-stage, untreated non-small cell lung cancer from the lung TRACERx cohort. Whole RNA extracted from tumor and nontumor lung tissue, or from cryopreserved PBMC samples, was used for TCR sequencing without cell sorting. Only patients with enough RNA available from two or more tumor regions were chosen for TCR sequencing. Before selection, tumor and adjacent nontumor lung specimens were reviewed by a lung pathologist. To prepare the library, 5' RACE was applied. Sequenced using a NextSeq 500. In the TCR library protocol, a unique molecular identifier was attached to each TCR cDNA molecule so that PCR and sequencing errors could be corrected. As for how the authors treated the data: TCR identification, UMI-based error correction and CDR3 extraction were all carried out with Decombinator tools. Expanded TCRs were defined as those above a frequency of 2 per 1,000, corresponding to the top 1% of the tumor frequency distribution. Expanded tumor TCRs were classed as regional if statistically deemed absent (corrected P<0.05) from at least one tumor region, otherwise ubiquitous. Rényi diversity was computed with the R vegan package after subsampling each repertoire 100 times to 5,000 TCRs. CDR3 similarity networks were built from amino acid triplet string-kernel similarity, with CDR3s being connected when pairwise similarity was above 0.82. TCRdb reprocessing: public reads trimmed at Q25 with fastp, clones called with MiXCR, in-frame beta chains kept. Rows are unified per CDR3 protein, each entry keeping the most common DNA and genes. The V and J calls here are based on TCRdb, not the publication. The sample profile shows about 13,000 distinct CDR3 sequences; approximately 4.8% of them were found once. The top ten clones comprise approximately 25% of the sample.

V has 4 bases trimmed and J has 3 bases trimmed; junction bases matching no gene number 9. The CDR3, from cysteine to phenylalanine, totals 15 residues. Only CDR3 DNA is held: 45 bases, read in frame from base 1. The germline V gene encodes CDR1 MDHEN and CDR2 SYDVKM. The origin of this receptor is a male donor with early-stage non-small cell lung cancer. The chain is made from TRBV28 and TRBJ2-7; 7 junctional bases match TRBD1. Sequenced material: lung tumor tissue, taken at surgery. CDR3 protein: CASSSTGDRIYEQYF. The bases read TGTGCCAGCAGTTCCACCGGGGACAGAATCTACGAGCAGTACTTC. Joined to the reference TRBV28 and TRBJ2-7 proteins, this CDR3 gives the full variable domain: DVKVTQSSRYLVKRTGEKVFLECVQDMDHENMFWYRQDPGLGLRLIYFSYDVKMKEKGDIPEGYSVSREKKERFSLILESASTNQTSMYLCASSSTGDRIYEQYFGPGTRLTVT.